This passage covers 25 T cell receptor beta chains from one sample sequenced in a study of glioma-infiltrating T cells after dendritic cell vaccination. Data came from immunoSEQ multiplex PCR; TCRdb stores just in-frame clones and leaves some out. The sample carries tens of thousands of clones, less than 85% recorded once. Sequencing used blood, obtained before dendritic cell vaccination. Receptor source: a human donor with glioblastoma.

A single count supports this clone. The chain carries TRBV28 and TRBJ1-4; 9 bases are a match to TRBD1. V was clipped by 2 bases and J by 8 bases; unmatched bases: 15. CDR1 and CDR2 from the germline V gene are MDHEN and SYDVKM. The CDR3 consists of 18 residues. CDR3 region: CASSLKKRTGGAGEKLFF. In DNA form, the CDR3 reads TGTGCCAGCAGTTTAAAAAAACGAACAGGGGGCGCGGGGGAAAAACTGTTTTTT. Full variable domain (remainder filled in from reference TRBV28 and TRBJ1-4): DVKVTQSSRYLVKRTGEKVFLECVQDMDHENMFWYRQDPGLGLRLIYFSYDVKMKEKGDIPEGYSVSREKKERFSLILESASTNQTSMYLCASSLKKRTGGAGEKLFFGSGTQLSVL.

V and J are TRBV23-1 and TRBJ2-5, with D hard to call. TRBV23-1 is identified as an open reading frame with a role that is uncertain. CDR3 length equals 15 residues. Trimming cost V 4 bases and J 2 bases, with 14 bases left between them. The CDR3 nucleotides read TGCGCCAGCAGTCTTATTGGAACAGATCAAGAGACCCAGTACTTC. Translated, it gives CASSLIGTDQETQYF.

This chain connects TRBV6-5 to TRBJ1-5, with 8 positions matching TRBD1. This CDR3 is built from 15 residues. Germline CDR1 reads MNHEY; CDR2 reads SVGAGI. Trimming took 0 bases from V and 6 from J; bases not matched to a gene: 4. The CDR3 protein is CASSYSSTGVQPQHF. The CDR3 nucleotides are TGTGCCAGCAGTTACTCGTCGACAGGGGTTCAGCCCCAGCATTTT.

For this clone: An end of the junction differs from the germline gene, which may be a read error. Additional DNA sequences in this sample encode the identical CDR3. This chain connects TRBV6-6 to TRBJ2-7, with TRBD2 as a possible D gene (6 bases). The CDR3 extends over 15 amino acids. Germline values: CDR1 MNHNY, CDR2 SVGAGI (reference sequence). The CDR3: CASSEYAGPSYEQYF. As DNA, the CDR3 is TGCGCCAGCAGTGAGTACGCGGGACCCTCCTACGAGCAGTACTTC.

The rearrangement joins TRBV10-3 to TRBJ1-1; 7 nucleotides match TRBD1. The CDR3 extends over 15 amino acids. Germline V lookup: CDR1 ENHRY, CDR2 SYGVKD. V trimming: 7 bases; J trimming: 1 base; junction bases outside the gene matches: 9. Written as DNA, the CDR3 is TGTGCCATCACTCAAAACAGGGGAAGGAACACTGAAGCTTTCTTT. It translates to CAITQNRGRNTEAFF.

This clone was seen just once. The CDR3 DNA follows: TGTGCCAGCAGCTTAGAGGGGCGGGGACCCTACAATGAGCAGTTCTTC. Residues: CASSLEGRGPYNEQFF. The rearrangement uses TRBV11-3 and TRBJ2-1, with D perhaps matching TRBD2 (6 bases). From germline, CDR1 is SGHNT and CDR2 YENEEA. Trimming shortened V by 0 bases and J by 2 bases, and 11 bases separated the two germline ends. This CDR3 is 16 amino acids long.

This rearrangement joins TRBV30 to TRBJ2-3; 12 positions agree with TRBD2. Germline V CDR1 and CDR2: GTSNPN, SVGIG (reference sequence). The CDR3 has 16 residues. After removal of 1 base from V and 0 bases from J, the junction contained 2 bases not matched to a gene. CDR3 protein: CAWSAGLAGSTDTQYF. CDR3 in DNA: TGTGCCTGGAGTGCCGGACTAGCGGGGAGCACAGATACGCAGTATTTT.

The gene calls are TRBV5-1 and TRBJ2-2, with unresolved D. Trimming removed 1 base at V and 0 bases at J, with 7 bases between. The CDR3 consists of 15 residues. Germline assignment: CDR1 SGHRS and CDR2 YFSETQ. The CDR3 region is CASSLRESNTGELFF. As DNA, the CDR3 is TGCGCCAGCAGCTTGCGCGAGTCGAACACCGGGGAGCTGTTTTTT.

The V gene is TRBV2, the J gene TRBJ2-7, with D uncertain. The V and J ends lost 6 bases and 3 bases respectively, with 6 bases between them. CDR3 length: 11 residues. Germline assignment: CDR1 SNHLY and CDR2 FYNNEI. CDR3 DNA: TGTGCCAGCAGCCCTTACTACGAGCAGTACTTC. This sequence encodes CASSPYYEQYF.

The CDR3: CASSASGTDTQYF. The CDR3 DNA follows: TGTGCCAGCAGCGCAAGCGGCACAGATACGCAGTATTTT. V is TRBV9 and J is TRBJ2-3; D unresolved. This CDR3 region has 13 residues. V lost 3 bases, J lost 1 base, and 6 bases lay in between. CDR1 and CDR2 (germline): SGDLS, YYNGEE.

This sequence joins TRBV19 and TRBJ2-1; 7 bases agree with TRBD2. This CDR3 has 16 amino acids. The J segment lost 7 bases and the V segment lost 3 bases, leaving 12 bases of the junction unmatched. CDR1 LNHDA and CDR2 SQIVND come from the germline V gene (reference sequence). Here the CDR3 DNA reads TGTGCCAGTAGTATGGGGGGGTTAGGGAGTGAGAATGAGCAGTTCTTC. This codes for CASSMGGLGSENEQFF.

J is TRBJ2-3 and V is TRBV5-1, with D uncertain. Germline V gene sequence: CDR1 SGHRS, CDR2 YFSETQ. Trimming pared 2 bases from V and 2 bases from J, leaving 12 bases between. The CDR3 is 15 amino acids. CDR3 sequence: CASSFDTLLTDTQYF. In nucleotides, the CDR3 is TGCGCCAGCAGCTTTGACACGTTACTCACAGATACGCAGTATTTT.

The chain's CDR3 is CASSGQYPLNEQFF. The CDR3 coding sequence is TGTGCCAGCAGTGGACAATACCCCCTCAATGAGCAGTTCTTC. V and J are TRBV28 and TRBJ2-1, with a possible D match to TRBD1 (5 bases). V lost 5 bases to trimming and J lost 6 bases, with 14 bases between them. This CDR3 region has 14 residues. From germline, CDR1 is MDHEN and CDR2 SYDVKM.

The gene calls are TRBV19 and TRBJ2-7; 7 bases are shared with TRBD2. Germline-derived CDR1 and CDR2 are LNHDA and SQIVND (reference sequence). J was trimmed by 0 bases and V by 1 base; bases with no gene match: 3. The CDR3 sequence is 15 residues long. The CDR3 loop is CASSIGDYGSYEQYF. The CDR3 coding sequence is TGTGCCAGTAGTATAGGGGACTACGGCTCCTACGAGCAGTACTTC.

The genes are TRBV5-8 and TRBJ1-2; 7 bases are a match to TRBD1. CDR3 size: 19 residues. Germline V gene data show CDR1 as SGHTS and CDR2 as YDEGEE. V dropped 3 bases and J dropped 6; count of bases not matched to a gene: 23. The CDR3 DNA reads as TGTGCCAGCAGCTCCGGGTTGGACCGCCAGGGGGGCTTCGGGGATGGCTACACCTTC. This encodes CASSSGLDRQGGFGDGYTF.

V and J are TRBV27 and TRBJ2-1; TRBD1 is a possible D gene (6 bases). The CDR3 sequence is 16 residues long. CDR1 and CDR2 from the germline V gene are MNHEY and SMNVEV (reference sequence). The germline V and J ends were trimmed by 1 base and 2 bases, with 12 bases remaining between them. The CDR3 bases are TGTGCCAGCAGTTTATTAGATGCAGGGGCCTACAATGAGCAGTTCTTC. Protein sequence: CASSLLDAGAYNEQFF.

The gene calls are TRBV19 and TRBJ1-1; D is perhaps TRBD1 (5 bases). The CDR3 loop spans 13 amino acids. Germline V CDR1 and CDR2: LNHDA, SQIVND (reference sequence). V was trimmed by 7 bases and J by 1 base, leaving 10 bases between them. CDR3 DNA sequence: TGTGCCAGTATCCCAGGGCCGAACACTGAAGCTTTCTTT. It codes for CASIPGPNTEAFF. Together with reference TRBV19 and TRBJ1-1, the CDR3 gives the full variable domain: DGGITQSPKYLFRKEGQNVTLSCEQNLNHDAMYWYRQDPGQGLRLIYYSQIVNDFQKGDIAEGYSVSREKKESFPLTVTSAQKNPTAFYLCASIPGPNTEAFFGQGTRLTVV.

The chain uses TRBV10-3 and TRBJ2-7; D gene ambiguous. V lost 2 bases and J 4 bases, leaving 12 bases between the germline ends. The CDR3 has 14 residues. Per germline, CDR1 ENHRY and CDR2 SYGVKD. CDR3 nucleotide sequence: TGTGCCATCAGTGAGCTTACCCCCCGGTACGAGCAGTACTTC. Translation gives CAISELTPRYEQYF.

V and J are TRBV7-7 and TRBJ2-2; TRBD1 aligns across 7 bases. Germline assignment: CDR1 SSHAT and CDR2 FNYEAQ (reference sequence). V was clipped by 0 bases and J by 6 bases; unmatched bases: 4. This CDR3 spans 15 amino acids. CDR3 region: CASSLAGQGAGELFF. The CDR3 DNA is TGTGCCAGCAGCTTAGCGGGCCAGGGGGCCGGGGAGCTGTTTTTT.

V gene TRBV7-9 combines with J gene TRBJ2-7, with 7 bases identical to TRBD1. V dropped 11 bases and J dropped 2; count of bases not matched to a gene: 12. The CDR3 spans 14 residues. Germline CDR1 is SEHNR and CDR2 is FQNEAQ (reference sequence). The CDR3 sequence: CAPNDRVVAYEQYF. DNA of the CDR3: TGTGCCCCGAACGACAGGGTTGTGGCCTACGAGCAGTACTTC.

There are a few counts of this clone. CDR3 residues: CASRSYRGLGELFF. In DNA, the CDR3 is TGCGCCAGCAGGAGCTACAGGGGTTTAGGGGAGCTGTTTTTT. V is TRBV10-2 and J is TRBJ2-2; TRBD1 matches 7 bases. The CDR3 consists of 14 residues. J gave up 8 bases and V 6 bases, and 9 bases lay outside the gene matches. In germline, CDR1 is WSHSY, CDR2 SAAADI.

The genes are TRBV7-8 and TRBJ2-1; the match to TRBD1 covers 8 bases. Germline CDR1 and CDR2: SGHVS and FQNEAQ. CDR3 size: 15 residues. V dropped 5 bases and J dropped 2; count of bases not matched to a gene: 5. The chain's CDR3 is CASSPRTGTYNEQFF. The CDR3, as DNA: TGTGCCAGCAGCCCGAGGACAGGGACCTACAATGAGCAGTTCTTC.

This chain joins TRBV5-1 and TRBJ2-7; 7 nucleotides agree with TRBD1. The CDR3 length is 15 residues. Germline CDR1 SGHRS, CDR2 YFSETQ. J was trimmed by 3 bases and V by 0 bases; bases with no gene match: 6. CDR3 nucleotides: TGCGCCAGCAGCTTGGGTGTAGGGGGCTTCTACGAGCAGTACTTC. Translated: CASSLGVGGFYEQYF.

J is TRBJ1-2 and V is TRBV5-4; 8 positions agree with TRBD1. Trimming removed 3 bases from V and 8 bases from J; junction bases left unmatched: 6. Germline V gene lookup returns CDR1 SGHNT and CDR2 YYREEE (reference sequence). CDR3 length: 13 amino acids. CDR3 region: CASSSGTGWGYTF. In DNA form, the CDR3 reads TGTGCCAGCAGCTCCGGGACAGGCTGGGGCTACACCTTC.

The CDR3 spells CASSLNYYEQYF. The CDR3 nucleotides read TGTGCCAGCAGCTTGAACTACTACGAGCAGTACTTC. V and J are TRBV5-8 and TRBJ2-7; D remains unclear. The CDR3 runs 12 residues. The V gene's germline CDR1 is SGHTS and CDR2 YDEGEE. The germline V and J ends were trimmed by 1 base and 3 bases, with 5 bases remaining between them.